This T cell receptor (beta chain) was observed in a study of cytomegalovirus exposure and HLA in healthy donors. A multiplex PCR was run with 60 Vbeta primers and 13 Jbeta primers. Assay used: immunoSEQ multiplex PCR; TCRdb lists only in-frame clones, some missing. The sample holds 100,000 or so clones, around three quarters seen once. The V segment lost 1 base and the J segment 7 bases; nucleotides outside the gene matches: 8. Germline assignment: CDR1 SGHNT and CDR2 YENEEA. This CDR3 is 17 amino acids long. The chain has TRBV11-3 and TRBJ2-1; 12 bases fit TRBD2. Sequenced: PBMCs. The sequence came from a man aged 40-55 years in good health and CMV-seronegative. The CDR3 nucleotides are TGTGCCAGCAGCTTAGGGGATTCTAGCGGGGGGGAAAATGAGCAGTTCTTC. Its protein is CASSLGDSSGGENEQFF.